Below are 2 T cell receptor beta chains sequenced from a single sample in a study of response to subunit inactivated influenza vaccine. TCRdb ran MiXCR on the RT-PCR reads and lists one entry per CDR3 protein. Of about 570,000 distinct CDR3 sequences listed, 11% are singletons. A further study also used this sample, focusing on T cells expressing NK-cell markers. From that report: In generating TCR beta cDNA, 5'RACE template switching with UMIs was used.

This specimen consisted of PBMCs from blood, obtained on the day of vaccination. These receptors were taken from a man aged 50 to 60 who received an inactivated influenza vaccine.

The rearrangement joins TRBV4-3 to TRBJ2-1; the D gene is possibly TRBD2 (5 bases). Germline V gives CDR1 LGHNA, CDR2 YSLEER. The CDR3 is made up of 15 amino acids. Trimming cost V 0 bases and J 6 bases, with 12 bases left between them. The chain's CDR3 is CASSQDSDRLNEQFF. CDR3 nucleotide sequence: TGCGCCAGCAGCCAAGATAGCGATCGCCTCAATGAGCAGTTCTTC.

This clonotype has more than one count but fewer than ten. This chain's CDR3 is CASSPRLAKGETQYF. The CDR3 region has the DNA TGTGCCAGCAGCCCGAGGCTAGCTAAGGGTGAGACCCAGTACTTC. This chain uses TRBV3-1 with TRBJ2-5; D possibly corresponds to TRBD2 (5 bases). Per germline, CDR1 LGHDT and CDR2 YNNKEL (reference sequence). Between the trimmed V and J ends, which lost 4 bases and 5 bases, there was a span of 17 bases. The CDR3 loop spans 15 amino acids.